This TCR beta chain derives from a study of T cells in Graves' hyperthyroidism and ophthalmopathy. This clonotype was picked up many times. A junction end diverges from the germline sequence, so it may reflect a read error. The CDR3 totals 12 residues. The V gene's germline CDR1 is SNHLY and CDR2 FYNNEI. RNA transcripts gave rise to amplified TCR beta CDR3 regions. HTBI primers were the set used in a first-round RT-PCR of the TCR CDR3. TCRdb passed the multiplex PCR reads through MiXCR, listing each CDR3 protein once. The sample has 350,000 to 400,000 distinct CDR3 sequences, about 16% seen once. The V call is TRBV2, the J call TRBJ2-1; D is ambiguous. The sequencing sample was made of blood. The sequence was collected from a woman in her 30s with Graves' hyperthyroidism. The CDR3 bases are TGTGCCAGCAGTGAAACGGCAAAACCCCCCATCTTC. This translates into CASSETAKPPIF.